This section outlines one T cell receptor (beta chain) sequence together with its context. The source of the sample is a study of blood T cell repertoires in COVID-19. Overall study context: The samples span acute and convalescent COVID-19 from the United States, Italy and Spain. PBMCs, B-cell-depleted T cells, or T cells provided the cDNA or gDNA that made up the material.

In the original processing: Reference gene primers were amplified, and this amplification served to estimate nucleated cell counts. The data were produced by immunoSEQ multiplex PCR, yet TCRdb's version contains in-frame clones alone and is incomplete. From that table come the V and J calls and clone size; the DNA was used to work out D and trimming. The sample carries 100,000 to 130,000 clones, around 89% recorded once. CDR3 size: 13 residues. Trimming cost V 6 bases and J 0 bases, with 6 bases left between them. This chain links TRBV12-3 or TRBV12-4 with TRBJ1-5; D uncertain. The sequence was obtained from a man aged 50 to 59 with active or convalescent COVID-19. The source material was peripheral blood. The CDR3 DNA is TGTGCCAGCAGGTTTAATAGCAATCAGCCCCAGCATTTT. Protein product: CASRFNSNQPQHF.